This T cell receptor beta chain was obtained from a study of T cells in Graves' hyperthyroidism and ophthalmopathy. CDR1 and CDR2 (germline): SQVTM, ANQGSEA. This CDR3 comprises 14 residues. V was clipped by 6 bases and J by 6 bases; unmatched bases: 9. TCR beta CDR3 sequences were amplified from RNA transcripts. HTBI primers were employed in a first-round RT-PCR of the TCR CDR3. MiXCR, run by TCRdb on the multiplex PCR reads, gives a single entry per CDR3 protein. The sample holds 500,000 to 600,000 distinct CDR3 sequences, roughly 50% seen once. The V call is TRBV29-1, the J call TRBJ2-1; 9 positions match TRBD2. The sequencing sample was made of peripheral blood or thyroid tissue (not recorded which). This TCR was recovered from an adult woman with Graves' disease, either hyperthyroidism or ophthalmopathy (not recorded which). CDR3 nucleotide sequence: TGCAGCGTAGGCGCGGTAGCGGGAGTCAATGAGCAGTTCTTC. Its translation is CSVGAVAGVNEQFF.